The clone carrying this T cell receptor beta chain was seen ten or more times. TCRdb fed the 5' RACE reads into MiXCR, producing one record per CDR3 protein. This sample has 100,000 to 150,000 distinct CDR3 sequences, with around 6.3% found just once. These data originate in a study of T-cell memory formation after mild COVID-19. The CDR3 extends over 14 amino acids. CDR1 DFQATT and CDR2 SNEGSKA come from the germline V gene (reference sequence). V lost 5 bases and J lost 5, with 19 bases in between. Sequenced material: PBMCs or a T cell subset sorted from them (not recorded which). The chain couples TRBV20-1 to TRBJ2-7; D perhaps matches TRBD2 (5 bases). The TCR was taken from an adult woman who had mild COVID-19 (a few samples of this study predate the infection). Cell type and time point are not known. The CDR3 DNA is TGCAGTGCTTCCCTCCCGGGATCCTTAAACGAGCAGTACTTC. It is translated as CSASLPGSLNEQYF.